This T cell receptor beta chain was recovered during a study of cytomegalovirus exposure and HLA in healthy donors. Germline V gene lookup returns CDR1 GTSNPN and CDR2 SVGIG (reference sequence). The CDR3 contains 14 residues. Germline trimming cut 2 bases from V and 4 bases from J; bases unmatched to any gene: 4. The study's findings and limits: An analysis was carried out later, and it reportedly showed fewer N-insertions in an Asian-associated ancestry cluster than the approximately 670-donor mean.

Turning to this clone: Its antigen is currently unknown.

It was with 60 Vbeta and 13 Jbeta primers that the PCR ran. How the authors handled the data: In a later analysis, of some 80 million unique beta chains, 9 million to 11 million appeared in at least two donors. The assay was immunoSEQ multiplex PCR, and TCRdb's table has in-frame clones only and misses some. V and J calls and clone size follow that table, whereas D and trimming were derived from the DNA. The sample yields more than 85,000 clones, roughly 10% seen once. The receptor was isolated from a man aged 50-59 years in good health and CMV-seropositive. The specimen sequenced was PBMCs. J is TRBJ1-2 and V is TRBV30, with TRBD1 matching 10 bases. The CDR3 nucleotides are TGTGCCTGGAGTCTTCGGACAGGGGGCTATGGCTACACCTTC. Encoded protein: CAWSLRTGGYGYTF.